These 26 T cell receptor beta chains share one sample of origin, sequenced in a study of OX40 agonist ivuxolimab in advanced cancers. Generated by immunoSEQ multiplex PCR, the TCRdb table keeps only in-frame clones and is missing some. The top ten hold roughly 15% of the sample, which has tens of thousands of clones, about nine tenths seen once. The source material was CD4+ or CD8+ T cells sorted from blood, sampled in a trial of the OX40 agonist ivuxolimab. The receptors were sampled from an adult with an advanced solid tumor such as melanoma, head and neck, liver or kidney cancer.

The V gene is TRBV4-1, the J gene TRBJ2-1; 11 nucleotides agree with TRBD2. CDR3 size: 14 residues. V was pared by 5 bases and J by 6 bases, with 3 bases of the junction left unmatched. Germline CDR1 is MGHRA and CDR2 is YSYEKL. This chain's CDR3 is CASSTSGSSNEQFF. CDR3 DNA: TGCGCCAGCAGCACTAGCGGGAGTAGCAATGAGCAGTTCTTC.

The chain combines TRBV4-1 with TRBJ2-2, with D possibly being TRBD2 (6 bases). The CDR3 contains 14 residues. Germline V gene data show CDR1 as MGHRA and CDR2 as YSYEKL. Trimming removed 1 base at V and 7 bases at J, with 10 bases between. The CDR3: CASSQAREVGELFF. CDR3 coding DNA: TGCGCCAGCAGCCAAGCGAGGGAGGTCGGGGAGCTGTTTTTT.

The chain employs TRBV9 and TRBJ2-1; perhaps TRBD2 as D (5 bases). Germline lookup yields CDR1 SGDLS and CDR2 YYNGEE. This CDR3 spans 15 amino acids. Trimming removed 2 bases from V and 4 bases from J, with 13 bases in between. CDR3 residues: CASSVVGVSYNEQFF. Written as DNA, the CDR3 is TGTGCCAGCAGCGTCGTGGGAGTGTCGTACAATGAGCAGTTCTTC.

The chain has TRBV7-2 and TRBJ2-7; 7 bases line up with TRBD2. This CDR3 has 15 amino acids. The V gene end was trimmed by 2 bases and the J gene end by 2 bases; junction bases not matched to a gene: 6. The germline CDR1 and CDR2 sequences are SGHTA and FQGNSA. The CDR3 sequence: CASSLYGGGTYEQYF. CDR3 DNA: TGTGCCAGCAGCTTATATGGCGGGGGAACCTACGAGCAGTACTTC.

This clone was found once. The CDR3 loop is CASSLAGDNEQFF. The CDR3 bases are TGTGCCAGCAGCTTGGCGGGGGACAATGAGCAGTTCTTC. This chain connects TRBV7-3 to TRBJ2-1; 7 bases align to TRBD2. Losses at the gene ends were 3 bases for V and 5 bases for J; bases not matched to a gene: 1. This CDR3 has 13 amino acids. Per the germline V gene, CDR1 is SGHTA and CDR2 is FQGTGA.

This chain uses TRBV7-9 with TRBJ1-4; D is perhaps TRBD1 (6 bases). Trimming took off 5 bases at V and 9 bases at J, with 13 bases between the two ends. Looked up from germline, CDR1 is SEHNR and CDR2 is FQNEAQ (reference sequence). This CDR3 contains 13 residues. The CDR3 DNA follows: TGTGCCAGCAGCGATGGCAGGGGCCAAAAACTGTTTTTT. Its translation is CASSDGRGQKLFF.

CDR3 DNA: TGCGCCAGCAGCCAAGAGAGCGCCCTAACCTACAATGAGCAGTTCTTC. This translates into CASSQESALTYNEQFF. This chain links TRBV4-3 with TRBJ2-1; D call uncertain. This CDR3 region has 16 residues. Trimming took off 0 bases at V and 2 bases at J, with 11 bases between the two ends. Germline V gene lookup returns CDR1 LGHNA and CDR2 YSLEER.

The chain uses TRBV13 and TRBJ2-7; D call uncertain. V lost 0 bases to trimming and J lost 3 bases, with 18 bases between them. This CDR3 contains 17 residues. Germline CDR1 reads PRHDT; CDR2 reads FYEKMQ (reference sequence). The CDR3 sequence: CASSLGLLGFDGYEQYF. The CDR3 nucleotides read TGTGCCAGCAGCTTAGGCCTTCTGGGATTTGATGGCTACGAGCAGTACTTC.

This clone was seen just once. This rearrangement joins TRBV9 to TRBJ2-1, with D perhaps matching TRBD2 (6 bases). CDR3 size: 15 residues. Trimming shortened V by 3 bases and J by 6 bases, and 16 bases separated the two germline ends. Germline V lookup: CDR1 SGDLS, CDR2 YYNGEE. CDR3 sequence (DNA): TGTGCCAGCAGCGCCGCGGGGCTCGGGGGCAATGAGCAGTTCTTC. Translating it yields CASSAAGLGGNEQFF.

This clone has more than one count but fewer than ten. The gene calls are TRBV7-6 and TRBJ2-2, with D perhaps TRBD2 (6 bases). Germline assignment: CDR1 SGHVS and CDR2 FNYEAQ. This CDR3 comprises 15 residues. Trimming removed 3 bases from V and 5 bases from J, with 13 bases in between. The CDR3: CASSFEREKTGELFF. CDR3 nucleotides: TGTGCCAGCAGCTTTGAACGGGAGAAAACCGGGGAGCTGTTTTTT.

The V gene is TRBV4-3, the J gene TRBJ2-1; D not resolved. The germline gives CDR1 LGHNA, CDR2 YSLEER. The CDR3 runs 15 residues. V lost 3 bases, J lost 0 bases, and 9 bases lay in between. Here the CDR3 reads CASSQYLSSYNEQFF. Written as DNA, the CDR3 is TGCGCCAGCAGCCAGTACTTGAGCTCCTACAATGAGCAGTTCTTC.

The chain is built from TRBV19 and TRBJ2-2; D is unresolved. V was trimmed by 11 bases and J by 7 bases, leaving 17 bases between them. CDR3 length: 13 amino acids. CDR1 LNHDA and CDR2 SQIVND come from the germline V gene (reference sequence). CDR3 in DNA: TGTGCCGTGTTTGGGGATTACGACGGGGAGCTGTTTTTT. It specifies CAVFGDYDGELFF.

This chain connects TRBV6-1 to TRBJ1-4; tentatively, D is TRBD1 (6 bases). The CDR3 loop spans 14 amino acids. Trimming cost V 6 bases and J 0 bases, with 8 bases left between them. Germline loops: CDR1 MNHNS, CDR2 SASEGT. Here the CDR3 reads CASSGQSTNEKLFF. In DNA form, the CDR3 reads TGTGCCAGCAGCGGACAGTCAACTAATGAAAAACTGTTTTTT.

The chain has TRBV6-6 and TRBJ2-7; TRBD1 matches at 7 bases. Germline V gives CDR1 MNHNY, CDR2 SVGAGI (reference sequence). This CDR3 comprises 13 residues. Trimming cost V 7 bases and J 2 bases; bases outside gene matches: 5. The CDR3: CASNRGTAYEQYF. The CDR3, as DNA: TGTGCCAGCAATAGGGGGACAGCCTACGAGCAGTACTTC.

The chain is built from TRBV7-9 and TRBJ1-2; D is possibly TRBD1 (5 bases). Germline V CDR1 and CDR2: SEHNR, FQNEAQ (reference sequence). CDR3 length: 14 residues. Trimming shortened V by 1 base and J by 7 bases, and 13 bases separated the two germline ends. This chain's CDR3 is CASSLVAEGRGYTF. In nucleotides, the CDR3 is TGTGCCAGCAGCTTAGTGGCGGAGGGACGTGGCTACACCTTC.

The chain has TRBV29-1 and TRBJ2-1; 7 bases map to TRBD2. Per germline, CDR1 SQVTM and CDR2 ANQGSEA. V lost 2 bases and J lost 1; bases outside the gene matches: 2. This CDR3 is 14 amino acids long. The CDR3 spells CSVEKAGSYNEQFF. The CDR3 DNA reads TGCAGCGTTGAAAAAGCGGGATCCTACAATGAGCAGTTCTTC.

This chain uses TRBV28 with TRBJ1-1, with 8 bases lining up with TRBD1. CDR1 and CDR2 from the germline V gene are MDHEN and SYDVKM. The ends lost 5 bases at V and 4 bases at J; junction bases unmatched: 6. CDR3 length: 14 residues. CDR3 DNA: TGTGCCAGCAGTCCAGGGGGCGGCGGCACTGAAGCTTTCTTT. Its translation: CASSPGGGGTEAFF.

The chain has TRBV11-2 and TRBJ2-7, with TRBD2 matching 8 bases. CDR3 size: 16 residues. Trimming at V came to 3 bases and at J to 3 bases, leaving 10 bases not matched to a gene. The germline CDR1 and CDR2 sequences are SGHAT and FQNNGV. CDR3 in amino acids: CASSFPKEREIYEQYF. CDR3 coding DNA: TGTGCCAGCAGCTTTCCTAAGGAGCGGGAGATCTACGAGCAGTACTTC.

The V call is TRBV6-5, the J call TRBJ1-6; 7 nucleotides match TRBD1. J was trimmed by 7 bases and V by 6 bases; bases with no gene match: 3. CDR1 is MNHEY and CDR2 is SVGAGI in the germline V gene. CDR3 length: 13 residues. The CDR3 coding sequence is TGTGCCAGCAGAGACAGGGTCAATTCACCCCTCCACTTT. Translated: CASRDRVNSPLHF.

V usage is TRBV27 and J usage is TRBJ1-2; possible D gene TRBD1, 6 bases. The germline V and J ends were trimmed by 7 bases and 8 bases, with 17 bases remaining between them. CDR3 length: 13 residues. Germline V gene sequence: CDR1 MNHEY, CDR2 SMNVEV (reference sequence). The CDR3: CASKKDMGAGYTF. The CDR3 DNA follows: TGTGCCAGCAAGAAGGACATGGGGGCCGGCTACACCTTC.

V gene TRBV4-3 combines with J gene TRBJ2-6, with D possibly being TRBD2 (5 bases). V was trimmed by 0 bases and J by 0 bases, leaving 6 bases between them. Germline loops: CDR1 LGHNA, CDR2 YSLEER. This CDR3 has 16 amino acids. The CDR3 coding sequence is TGCGCCAGCAGCCAAGAGGCGGGCTCTGGGGCCAACGTCCTGACTTTC. Translation gives CASSQEAGSGANVLTF.

The chain has TRBV11-2 and TRBJ1-3; no clear D. Trimming pared 0 bases from V and 0 bases from J, leaving 9 bases between. Germline CDR1 SGHAT, CDR2 FQNNGV. The CDR3 runs 16 residues. This CDR3 reads CASSLDRATSGNTIYF. The CDR3, as DNA: TGTGCCAGCAGCTTAGATAGGGCCACCTCTGGAAACACCATATATTTT. Combining the CDR3 with reference TRBV11-2 and TRBJ1-3 gives the whole variable domain EAGVAQSPRYKIIEKRQSVAFWCNPISGHATLYWYQQILGQGPKLLIQFQNNGVVDDSQLPKDRFSAERLKGVDSTLKIQPAKLEDSAVYLCASSLDRATSGNTIYFGEGSWLTVV.

The chain recombines TRBV4-3 with TRBJ1-1; no clear D. The CDR3 is 15 amino acids. Germline V gives CDR1 LGHNA, CDR2 YSLEER. Trimming stripped 0 bases from V and 1 base from J, with 9 bases between. CDR3 in DNA: TGCGCCAGCAGCCAAGATCCGTCGGGGAACACTGAAGCTTTCTTT. Translating it yields CASSQDPSGNTEAFF.

The CDR3 spells CASSHPGQGISYEQYF. In nucleotides, the CDR3 is TGTGCCAGCAGTCATCCGGGACAGGGTATTTCCTACGAGCAGTACTTC. V is TRBV2 and J is TRBJ2-7; TRBD1 agrees at 9 bases. The CDR3 runs to 16 residues. V trimming: 5 bases; J trimming: 1 base; junction bases outside the gene matches: 9. CDR1 is SNHLY, CDR2 FYNNEI, per germline. Supplemented by reference TRBV2 and TRBJ2-7, the full variable domain reads EPEVTQTPSHQVTQMGQEVILRCVPISNHLYFYWYRQILGQKVEFLVSFYNNEISEKSEIFDDQFSVERPDGSNFTLKIRSTKLEDSAMYFCASSHPGQGISYEQYFGPGTRLTVT.

This rearrangement joins TRBV13 to TRBJ2-2, with 9 nucleotides matching TRBD2. The germline V gene has CDR1 PRHDT and CDR2 FYEKMQ (reference sequence). Losses at the gene ends were 3 bases for V and 7 bases for J; bases not matched to a gene: 9. This CDR3 is built from 16 residues. CDR3 in amino acids: CASSFFGGRAGGELFF. In DNA form, the CDR3 reads TGTGCCAGCAGCTTCTTCGGCGGGAGGGCCGGCGGGGAGCTGTTTTTT.

This clone came up a few times. CDR3 DNA: TGCGCCAGCAGCCAAGGTCGGAGAGATACGCAGTATTTT. Its protein product is CASSQGRRDTQYF. The gene calls are TRBV4-3 and TRBJ2-3, with D uncertain. Germline values: CDR1 LGHNA, CDR2 YSLEER. The CDR3 sequence is 13 residues long. Trimming took off 1 base at V and 5 bases at J, with 7 bases between the two ends.